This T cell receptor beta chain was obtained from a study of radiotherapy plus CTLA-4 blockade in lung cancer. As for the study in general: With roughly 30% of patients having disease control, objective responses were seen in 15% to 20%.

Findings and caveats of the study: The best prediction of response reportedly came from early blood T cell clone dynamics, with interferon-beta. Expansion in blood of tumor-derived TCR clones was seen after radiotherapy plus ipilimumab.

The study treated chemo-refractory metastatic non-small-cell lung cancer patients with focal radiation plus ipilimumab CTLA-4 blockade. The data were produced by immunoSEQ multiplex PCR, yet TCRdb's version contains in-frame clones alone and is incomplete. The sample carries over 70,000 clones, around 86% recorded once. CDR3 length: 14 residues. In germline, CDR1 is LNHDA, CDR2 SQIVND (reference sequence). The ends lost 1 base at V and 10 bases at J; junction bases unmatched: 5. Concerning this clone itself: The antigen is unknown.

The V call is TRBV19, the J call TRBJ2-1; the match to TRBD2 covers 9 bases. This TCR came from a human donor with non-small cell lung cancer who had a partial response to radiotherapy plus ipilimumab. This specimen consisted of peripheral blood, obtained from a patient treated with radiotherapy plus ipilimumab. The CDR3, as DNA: TGTGCCAGTAGTATAGGACTAGCGGAGGGGGAGCAGTTCTTC. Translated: CASSIGLAEGEQFF.